This TCR beta chain was documented in a study of OX40 agonist ivuxolimab in advanced cancers. Study-level information: Administration of intravenous ivuxolimab to patients occurred every 2 weeks at 0.01 to 10 mg/kg. Patients enrolled in dose escalation were diagnosed with hepatocellular carcinoma, melanoma, renal cell or head and neck cancer.

Germline V gene data show CDR1 as SGHTS and CDR2 as YDEGEE. CDR3 length equals 18 residues. V trimming: 2 bases; J trimming: 4 bases; junction bases outside the gene matches: 14. Turning to this clone: Its antigen is not identified.

Here immunoSEQ multiplex PCR was the method, and the copy in TCRdb shows in-frame clones only, minus some. The sample records about 91,000 clones, approximately 90% being singletons. With baseline, cycle 4 day 1, and cycle 7 day 1 as timepoints, blood was sampled. Notes on the study in general: Clones of CD4+ and CD8+ blood T cells grew by week 6 at doses of 0.1 to 3.0 mg/kg.

The sequences come from CD4+ or CD8+ T cells sorted from blood, collected in a trial of the OX40 agonist ivuxolimab. The chain has TRBV5-8 and TRBJ2-2; TRBD2 matches 7 bases. The TCR comes from an adult with an advanced solid tumor such as melanoma, head and neck, liver or kidney cancer. Written as DNA, the CDR3 is TGTGCCAGCAGCTTTGATTTAACGGCGGGAGAAAGCACCGGGGAGCTGTTTTTT. This gives the protein CASSFDLTAGESTGELFF.